This TCR beta chain was identified in a study of cytomegalovirus exposure and HLA in healthy donors. The study, taken as a whole, reports: About 180 TCR beta chains were listed as cytomegalovirus-associated. Among CMV-associated TCR beta chains, most appeared HLA-restricted in a later analysis.

To note about this clone: Its cognate antigen is unknown.

Amplification used 60 Vbeta primers and 13 Jbeta primers. Libraries were prepared by immunoSEQ multiplex PCR; TCRdb keeps only in-frame clonotypes and omits some of them. The sample has about 270,000 clones; approximately 90% are singletons. This sequence originates from a man aged 35 to 55 in good health and CMV-seropositive. Sample: PBMCs.

This chain's CDR3 is CASSYSGQGYLAFF. Written as DNA, the CDR3 is TGTGCCAGCAGTTACTCCGGTCAGGGTTATCTGGCTTTCTTT. V gene TRBV6-5 combines with J gene TRBJ1-1, with D perhaps matching TRBD1 (5 bases). This CDR3 comprises 14 residues. The germline V and J ends were trimmed by 0 bases and 11 bases, with 16 bases remaining between them. Germline V gene data show CDR1 as MNHEY and CDR2 as SVGAGI.